This section outlines one T cell receptor beta chain sequence together with its context. This specimen comes from a study of graft-versus-host responses after intestinal transplantation. This CDR3 contains 16 residues. The V gene's germline CDR1 is MGHRA and CDR2 YSYEKL. V was trimmed by 0 bases and J by 1 base, leaving 12 bases between them. The assay was immunoSEQ multiplex PCR, and TCRdb's table has in-frame clones only and misses some. The sample has more than 20,000 clones, over 65% seen once. The receptor comes from a human patient who received an intestinal transplant, so some T cells may come from the graft donor. The rearrangement links TRBV4-1 to TRBJ1-1; tentatively, D is TRBD1 (6 bases). Sequencing used PBMCs, obtained almost 29 days after intestinal transplant. The CDR3 loop is CASSQDLRGTNTEAFF. The CDR3 coding sequence is TGCGCCAGCAGCCAAGATCTGAGGGGGACGAACACTGAAGCTTTCTTT.